Listed here are 10 T cell receptor beta chains from one sample, sequenced in a study of blood T cell repertoires in COVID-19. Repertoires were generated with immunoSEQ multiplex PCR, while TCRdb's copy carries only in-frame clones and drops some. The sample lists over 130,000 clones; 85% to 90% were seen once. Source material: peripheral blood. Receptors originate from a human donor in a cohort sampled during active COVID-19.

The rearrangement uses TRBV28 and TRBJ1-2; TRBD1 aligns across 8 bases. Germline CDR1 MDHEN, CDR2 SYDVKM. After removal of 5 bases from V and 5 bases from J, the junction contained 10 bases not matched to a gene. The CDR3 is 15 residues long. The chain's CDR3 is CASSIHTGGTYGYTF. In DNA, the CDR3 is TGTGCCAGCAGTATACATACAGGGGGGACTTATGGCTACACCTTC.

V and J are TRBV6-5 and TRBJ2-1; the match to TRBD1 covers 7 bases. V shed 3 bases, J shed 6 bases, and the junction held 8 bases outside the gene matches. The germline CDR1 and CDR2 sequences are MNHEY and SVGAGI. The CDR3 extends over 15 amino acids. The CDR3 sequence: CASSYGVNRGNEQFF. The CDR3 DNA reads as TGTGCCAGCAGTTATGGGGTTAACAGGGGCAATGAGCAGTTCTTC.

The V call is TRBV19, the J call TRBJ2-3; 8 bases line up with TRBD2. V dropped 6 bases and J dropped 4; count of bases not matched to a gene: 6. CDR1 LNHDA and CDR2 SQIVND come from the germline V gene (reference sequence). This CDR3 contains 14 residues. The CDR3 loop reads CASRSGGPADTQYF. The CDR3 DNA is TGTGCCAGTAGATCGGGGGGGCCGGCAGATACGCAGTATTTT. Based on the CDR3 plus reference TRBV19 and TRBJ2-3, the full variable domain is DGGITQSPKYLFRKEGQNVTLSCEQNLNHDAMYWYRQDPGQGLRLIYYSQIVNDFQKGDIAEGYSVSREKKESFPLTVTSAQKNPTAFYLCASRSGGPADTQYFGPGTRLTVL.

The rearrangement links TRBV3-1 (or the pseudogene TRBV3-2) to TRBJ2-2; the match to TRBD1 covers 8 bases. The CDR3 consists of 16 residues. Germline CDR1 LGHDT, CDR2 YNNKEL (reference sequence). The V and J ends lost 5 bases and 4 bases, in that order; junction bases with no gene match: 9. The CDR3 region is CASSLGQGKATGELFF. For the CDR3, the DNA is TGTGCCAGCAGCTTAGGACAGGGAAAGGCCACCGGGGAGCTGTTTTTT.

The V gene is TRBV27, the J gene TRBJ2-1, with no clear D. Germline assignment: CDR1 MNHEY and CDR2 SMNVEV (reference sequence). V was trimmed by 6 bases and J by 2 bases, leaving 17 bases between them. The CDR3 length is 16 residues. CDR3 nucleotides: TGTGCCAGCAGCGTTCTTCAGATTAACCCCTACAATGAGCAGTTCTTC. Its translation: CASSVLQINPYNEQFF.

The chain is built from TRBV19 and TRBJ2-1; TRBD2 aligns across 7 bases. The CDR3 runs 15 residues. Germline V lookup: CDR1 LNHDA, CDR2 SQIVND (reference sequence). With 9 bases clipped from V and 5 bases from J, the junction kept 13 bases outside the gene matches. The CDR3 region has the DNA TGTGCCAGCCGGGGGAGGGGACGGTCTGACAATGAGCAGTTCTTC. This translates into CASRGRGRSDNEQFF.

The genes are TRBV10-2 and TRBJ2-1; 8 bases match TRBD2. The CDR3 has 14 residues. Germline CDR1 reads WSHSY; CDR2 reads SAAADI. V was pared by 8 bases and J by 0 bases, with 3 bases of the junction left unmatched. Here the CDR3 DNA reads TGCGCCAGCGCGAGCGGGGGCTCCTACAATGAGCAGTTCTTC. Protein product: CASASGGSYNEQFF.

This chain joins TRBV14 and TRBJ1-1; D call uncertain. Trimming cost V 3 bases and J 8 bases, with 19 bases left between them. The CDR3 covers 15 residues. Per the germline V gene, CDR1 is SGHDN and CDR2 is FVKESK. The CDR3 DNA reads as TGTGCCAGCAGCCACCCTCAAACGGGGAAGAACGAAGCTTTCTTT. Translated: CASSHPQTGKNEAFF. The complete variable domain, with remaining parts taken from reference TRBV14 and TRBJ1-1, reads EAGVTQFPSHSVIEKGQTVTLRCDPISGHDNLYWYRRVMGKEIKFLLHFVKESKQDESGMPNNRFLAERTGGTYSTLKVQPAELEDSGVYFCASSHPQTGKNEAFFGQGTRLTVV.

The CDR3 DNA follows: TGTGCCAGCACCGCCGTAGGGAGCGGCACTGAAGCTTTCTTT. Its protein is CASTAVGSGTEAFF. The rearrangement links TRBV28 to TRBJ1-1; no clear D. CDR1 and CDR2 from the germline V gene are MDHEN and SYDVKM. CDR3 length: 14 amino acids. Trimming took 7 bases from V and 4 from J, leaving 16 bases between them. Supplemented by reference TRBV28 and TRBJ1-1, the full variable domain reads DVKVTQSSRYLVKRTGEKVFLECVQDMDHENMFWYRQDPGLGLRLIYFSYDVKMKEKGDIPEGYSVSREKKERFSLILESASTNQTSMYLCASTAVGSGTEAFFGQGTRLTVV.

The rearrangement uses TRBV21-1 and TRBJ1-2; the table assigns TRBD1, which was not confirmed against the DNA. TRBV21-1 is flagged as a pseudogene. The CDR3 totals 15 residues. The CDR3 region has the DNA TGTGCCAGCAGCAAAGCCACGGACAGGGGATGTGGCTACACCTTC. As protein: CASSKATDRGCGYTF.